This is a list of T cell receptor beta chains from one sample in a study of T cells in Graves' hyperthyroidism and ophthalmopathy. TCRdb re-analysed the multiplex PCR reads in MiXCR, keeping a single row per CDR3 protein. Among 75,000 to 100,000 distinct CDR3 sequences, about 51% were seen once, and the ten largest hold roughly 27%. Sequencing used blood. These receptors were taken from a woman aged 35 to 49 with Graves' hyperthyroidism. Each CDR3 is given with its conserved first and last residue.

CDR3aa: CATSTLAWRVLRAGGTEAFF
j_gene: TRBJ1-1
v_gene: TRBV15

CDR3aa: CASSLRTGGAMLGYTF
j_gene: TRBJ1-2
v_gene: TRBV25-1

CDR3aa: CASSWGLAGQETQYF
j_gene: TRBJ2-5
v_gene: TRBV7-9

CDR3aa: CSANRGTGTSTDTQYF
j_gene: TRBJ2-3
v_gene: TRBV20-1

CDR3aa: CSALSKGYIGYF
j_gene: TRBJ1-3
v_gene: TRBV20-1

CDR3aa: CASSLSRPRDRDYGYTF
j_gene: TRBJ1-2
v_gene: TRBV2

CDR3aa: CASSGRDRDTIYF
j_gene: TRBJ1-3
v_gene: TRBV2

CDR3aa: CASSQLRAGGNTF
j_gene: TRBJ1-2
v_gene: TRBV14

CDR3aa: CASSWDPRVRGTEAFF
j_gene: TRBJ1-1
v_gene: TRBV27

CDR3aa: CAWRGNYGYTF
j_gene: TRBJ1-2
v_gene: TRBV13

CDR3aa: CASIPAGGNTGELFF
j_gene: TRBJ2-2
v_gene: TRBV2

CDR3aa: CASSGTGRNEKLFF
j_gene: TRBJ1-4
v_gene: TRBV9

CDR3aa: CASSKGPGGPQHF
j_gene: TRBJ1-5
v_gene: TRBV12-3/TRBV12-4

CDR3aa: CASSELDAPTYEQYF
j_gene: TRBJ2-7
v_gene: TRBV25-1

CDR3aa: CASSSQGKNTIYF
j_gene: TRBJ1-3
v_gene: TRBV7-2

CDR3aa: CASSPEGTGAYGYTF
j_gene: TRBJ1-2
v_gene: TRBV19

CDR3aa: CSARQFSSGNTIYF
j_gene: TRBJ1-3
v_gene: TRBV20-1

CDR3aa: CASGLSSAGGSGNTIYF
j_gene: TRBJ1-3
v_gene: TRBV12-3/TRBV12-4

CDR3aa: CASSVGRPTGANVLTF
j_gene: TRBJ2-6
v_gene: TRBV19

CDR3aa: CASSWTGFSYEQYF
j_gene: TRBJ2-7
v_gene: TRBV28

CDR3aa: CASSQTSGRTDTQYF
j_gene: TRBJ2-3
v_gene: TRBV5-1

CDR3aa: CSARGESSYEQYF
j_gene: TRBJ2-7
v_gene: TRBV20-1

CDR3aa: CASSWFRDLETQYF
j_gene: TRBJ2-5
v_gene: TRBV28

CDR3aa: CATLSTNEKLFF
j_gene: TRBJ1-4
v_gene: TRBV2

CDR3aa: CASGDRRGCTF
j_gene: TRBJ1-2
v_gene: TRBV12-3/TRBV12-4

CDR3aa: CASSFTQGAGETIYF
j_gene: TRBJ1-3
v_gene: TRBV5-1

CDR3aa: CASSLAGGQGAVDYYEQYF
j_gene: TRBJ2-7
v_gene: TRBV7-9

CDR3aa: CASSIGQGGSYEQYF
j_gene: TRBJ2-7
v_gene: TRBV19

CDR3aa: CATSDWTVGSGELFF
j_gene: TRBJ2-2
v_gene: TRBV24-1

CDR3aa: CASSLNSYNEQFF
j_gene: TRBJ2-1
v_gene: TRBV5-1

CDR3aa: CSVAFSGRPYEQYF
j_gene: TRBJ2-7
v_gene: TRBV29-1

CDR3aa: CSATGTSFRETQYF
j_gene: -
v_gene: TRBV20-1

CDR3aa: CASSGGDTIYF
j_gene: TRBJ1-3
v_gene: TRBV9

CDR3aa: CATNLKPRPYGYTF
j_gene: TRBJ1-2
v_gene: TRBV2

CDR3aa: CASRTTGGYGYTF
j_gene: TRBJ1-2
v_gene: TRBV19

CDR3aa: CSAEGRGLYTF
j_gene: TRBJ1-2
v_gene: TRBV29-1

CDR3aa: CASRWTGGASYEQYF
j_gene: TRBJ2-7
v_gene: TRBV10-3

CDR3aa: CATSAAGTGFTEAFF
j_gene: TRBJ1-1
v_gene: TRBV24-1

CDR3aa: CSASNRAKSYEQYF
j_gene: TRBJ2-7
v_gene: TRBV20-1

CDR3aa: CASSERGTDNYGYTF
j_gene: TRBJ1-2
v_gene: TRBV2

CDR3aa: CSARVRPGETQYF
j_gene: TRBJ2-5
v_gene: TRBV20-1

CDR3aa: CASSLMSRADTQYF
j_gene: TRBJ2-3
v_gene: TRBV7-3

CDR3aa: CASSPINTGGVYGYTF
j_gene: TRBJ1-2
v_gene: TRBV5-1

CDR3aa: CAGSLGSSGSYEQYF
j_gene: TRBJ2-7
v_gene: TRBV7-8

CDR3aa: CSVAAPKEQYF
j_gene: TRBJ2-7
v_gene: TRBV29-1

CDR3aa: CSVAQSFSQETQHF
j_gene: TRBJ1-5
v_gene: TRBV29-1

CDR3aa: CASSLDGRGGKQYF
j_gene: TRBJ2-7
v_gene: TRBV5-5

CDR3aa: CASRGTSGRGYF
j_gene: TRBJ2-5
v_gene: TRBV25-1

CDR3aa: CASSFRAGGGEQYF
j_gene: TRBJ2-7
v_gene: TRBV7-2

CDR3aa: CSAISGVRNTEAFF
j_gene: TRBJ1-1
v_gene: TRBV20-1

CDR3aa: CSEVSNYGYTF
j_gene: TRBJ1-2
v_gene: TRBV29-1

CDR3aa: CASSGTGGGETQYF
j_gene: TRBJ2-5
v_gene: TRBV2

CDR3aa: CASSQGHNEKLFF
j_gene: TRBJ1-4
v_gene: TRBV7-2

CDR3aa: CASSLIHTDRGCCEQYF
j_gene: TRBJ2-7
v_gene: TRBV7-3